The clone carrying this T cell receptor (beta chain) was detected many times. The data stem from a study of T cells in Graves' hyperthyroidism and ophthalmopathy. Study-level information: Sampling of peripheral blood happened at initial diagnosis, prior to any treatment.

Hyperthyroidism was newly diagnosed in patients aged 18 to 65 (duration under 2 months). Sample collection date corresponds to first hyperthyroidism diagnosis, prior to any ophthalmopathy symptoms. Researchers amplified the TCR beta CDR3 regions from RNA transcripts. The TCR CDR3 was amplified in a first-round RT-PCR using the HTBI primer set. TCRdb itself ran the multiplex PCR reads through MiXCR, one entry per CDR3 protein. Among 350,000 to 450,000 distinct CDR3 sequences listed, about a sixth were seen once. The V end lost 3 bases, the J end lost 2 bases, and 16 bases lay between the germline ends. Per germline, CDR1 LNHDA and CDR2 SQIVND (reference sequence). This CDR3 is built from 16 residues.

The sequence was obtained from a woman in her twenties or thirties with Graves' hyperthyroidism that later progressed to Graves' ophthalmopathy. Source material: blood. The rearrangement uses TRBV19 and TRBJ1-2; the D is unclear. CDR3 sequence: CASSIRTQVNNYGYTF. The CDR3 region has the DNA TGTGCCAGTAGTATCAGAACGCAGGTTAACAACTATGGCTACACCTTC.